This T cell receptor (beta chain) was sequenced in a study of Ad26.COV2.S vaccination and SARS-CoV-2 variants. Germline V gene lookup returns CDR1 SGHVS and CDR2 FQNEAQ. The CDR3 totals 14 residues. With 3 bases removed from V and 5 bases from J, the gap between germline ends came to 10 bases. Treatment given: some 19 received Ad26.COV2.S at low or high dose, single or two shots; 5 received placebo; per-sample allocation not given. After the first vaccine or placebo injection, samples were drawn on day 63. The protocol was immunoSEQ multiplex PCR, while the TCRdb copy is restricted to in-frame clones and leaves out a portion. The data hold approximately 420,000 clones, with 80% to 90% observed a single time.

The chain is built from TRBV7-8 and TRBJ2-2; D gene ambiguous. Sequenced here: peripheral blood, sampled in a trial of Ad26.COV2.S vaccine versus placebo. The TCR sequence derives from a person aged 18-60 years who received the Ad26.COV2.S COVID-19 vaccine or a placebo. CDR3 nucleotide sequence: TGTGCCAGCAGCTTGCGTTTTCGGACCGGGGAGCTGTTTTTT. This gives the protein CASSLRFRTGELFF.